The 26 T cell receptor beta chains listed next were all sequenced from one sample in a study of cytomegalovirus exposure and HLA in healthy donors. The PCR used 60 Vbeta and 13 Jbeta primers. Libraries were prepared by immunoSEQ multiplex PCR; TCRdb keeps only in-frame clonotypes and omits some of them. The repertoire holds about 160,000 clones, with 55% to 70% as singletons. The sequenced material came from PBMCs. The receptors come from a woman aged 55-70 years in good health and CMV-seropositive.

This rearrangement joins TRBV5-4 to TRBJ2-2; 9 positions match TRBD2. The germline V gene has CDR1 SGHNT and CDR2 YYREEE (reference sequence). J was trimmed by 4 bases and V by 1 base; bases with no gene match: 2. This CDR3 has 15 residues. The CDR3 region is CASSLPSGATGELFF. As DNA, the CDR3 is TGTGCCAGCAGCTTGCCTAGCGGGGCCACCGGGGAGCTGTTTTTT.

CDR3 DNA: TGTGCCTGGAGTCGCGAACAGGTCTCATTGGAAGCTTTCTTT. This codes for CAWSREQVSLEAFF. The chain uses TRBV30 and TRBJ1-1, with a possible D match to TRBD1 (5 bases). The CDR3 extends over 14 amino acids. Germline lookup yields CDR1 GTSNPN and CDR2 SVGIG (reference sequence). The V end lost 2 bases, the J end lost 8 bases, and 18 bases lay between the germline ends.

V usage is TRBV29-1 and J usage is TRBJ1-1; D call uncertain. Germline lookup yields CDR1 SQVTM and CDR2 ANQGSEA. The CDR3 covers 12 residues. V was cut by 6 bases and J by 5 bases, with 13 bases left in between. The CDR3 loop reads CSVGNGETEAFF. The CDR3 DNA reads as TGCAGCGTGGGTAATGGGGAGACTGAAGCTTTCTTT.

This chain connects TRBV5-6 to TRBJ2-7, with a weak D call TRBD2 (5 bases). The germline V and J ends were trimmed by 5 bases and 1 base, with 16 bases remaining between them. CDR1 and CDR2 from the germline V gene are SGHDT and YYEEEE. The CDR3 contains 15 residues. CDR3 protein: CASSLPGSASYEQYF. The CDR3 DNA reads TGTGCCAGCAGTCTCCCGGGGAGCGCATCCTACGAGCAGTACTTC.

The V and J genes are TRBV2 and TRBJ2-1; 12 bases align to TRBD2. Trimming took 5 bases from V and 6 from J; bases not matched to a gene: 5. CDR1 and CDR2 (germline): SNHLY, FYNNEI. The CDR3 spans 15 residues. The CDR3 region has the DNA TGTGCCAGCAGTTTCGCTAGCGGGAGGGCCAATGAGCAGTTCTTC. Translated, it gives CASSFASGRANEQFF.

The chain recombines TRBV9 with TRBJ1-3; a possible D gene is TRBD1 (5 bases). Trimming pared 0 bases from V and 1 base from J, leaving 8 bases between. The germline gives CDR1 SGDLS, CDR2 YYNGEE. This CDR3 has 15 residues. CDR3 sequence: CASSVGGESGNTIYF. The CDR3 nucleotides read TGTGCCAGCAGCGTAGGGGGGGAATCTGGAAACACCATATATTTT.

The chain has TRBV28 and TRBJ2-1; D is possibly TRBD2 (7 bases). CDR1 is MDHEN, CDR2 SYDVKM, per germline. Between the trimmed V and J ends, which lost 5 bases and 5 bases, there was a span of 16 bases. The CDR3 length is 15 residues. The CDR3 DNA is TGTGCCAGCAGTAACCTCGGGGGGCTCGACAATGAGCAGTTCTTC. Its translation is CASSNLGGLDNEQFF.

The chain recombines TRBV9 with TRBJ2-1, with TRBD2 matching 10 bases. Germline CDR1 reads SGDLS; CDR2 reads YYNGEE. CDR3 length equals 15 residues. The junction had 8 bases not matched to a gene; V was cut back by 2 bases and J by 9 bases. The CDR3 sequence: CASSVEPSGSGEQFF. Here the CDR3 DNA reads TGTGCCAGCAGCGTCGAGCCTAGCGGGAGTGGTGAGCAGTTCTTC.

This clone was seen more than once but under ten times. V is TRBV7-8 and J is TRBJ2-5, with D perhaps TRBD2 (5 bases). The J call may be incorrect, as the DNA end agrees better with TRBJ2-7. The CDR3 spans 14 residues. Germline CDR1 is SGHVS and CDR2 is FQNEAQ. CDR3 amino acids: CASSLVRGRDEQYF. CDR3 nucleotides: TGTGCCAGCAGCTTAGTCAGAGGGAGAGACGAGCAGTACTTC.

The chain uses TRBV27 and TRBJ2-1; D uncertain. The V end lost 6 bases, the J end lost 6 bases, and 18 bases lay between the germline ends. Germline CDR1 MNHEY, CDR2 SMNVEV (reference sequence). The CDR3 loop spans 15 amino acids. The CDR3 DNA is TGTGCCAGCAGGCCCTCTCGAGGTAGGCTCAATGAGCAGTTCTTC. Encoded protein: CASRPSRGRLNEQFF.

The V gene is TRBV4-3, the J gene TRBJ2-2; the D gene is possibly TRBD1 (6 bases). Looked up from germline, CDR1 is LGHNA and CDR2 is YSLEER. V shed 3 bases and J shed 2 bases, with 13 bases lying between them. CDR3 size: 16 residues. The CDR3 coding sequence is TGCGCCAGCAGCCAGACCGGGACACAAAACACCGGGGAGCTGTTTTTT. Translating gives CASSQTGTQNTGELFF.

V usage is TRBV4-3 and J usage is TRBJ1-5, with D hard to call. The V end lost 1 base, the J end lost 3 bases, and 10 bases lay between the germline ends. The CDR3 is made up of 15 amino acids. CDR1 and CDR2 from the germline V gene are LGHNA and YSLEER. The DNA of the CDR3 is TGCGCCAGCAGCCAAGCAGCAGGTTTCAATCAGCCCCAGCATTTT. Its translation is CASSQAAGFNQPQHF.

V gene TRBV15 combines with J gene TRBJ2-2, with 8 bases aligning to TRBD2. This CDR3 spans 18 amino acids. Unmatched junction bases numbered 8, after V lost 0 bases and J lost 2 bases. Germline assignment: CDR1 LNHNV and CDR2 YYDKDF (reference sequence). CDR3 amino acids: CATSRDLSGGTNTGELFF. The CDR3 bases are TGTGCCACCAGCAGAGATCTGAGCGGGGGCACCAACACCGGGGAGCTGTTTTTT.

V and J are TRBV7-8 and TRBJ1-1, with D perhaps TRBD1 (6 bases). Germline V gives CDR1 SGHVS, CDR2 FQNEAQ. Trimming shortened V by 7 bases and J by 8 bases, and 17 bases separated the two germline ends. The CDR3 spans 13 residues. Here the CDR3 reads CASTQKGVREAFF. The CDR3 DNA is TGTGCCAGCACTCAAAAGGGGGTTCGGGAAGCTTTCTTT.

The chain joins TRBV11-1 to TRBJ2-7, with no clear D. CDR1 and CDR2 (germline): SGHAT, FQDESV (reference sequence). The CDR3 spans 13 residues. Trimming stripped 1 base from V and 5 bases from J, with 9 bases between. The CDR3 bases are TGTGCCAGCAGCTTAGAACAGTTACACGAGCAGTACTTC. Protein sequence: CASSLEQLHEQYF.

The gene calls are TRBV13 and TRBJ1-1, with D perhaps TRBD1 (6 bases). The CDR3 contains 14 residues. CDR1 PRHDT and CDR2 FYEKMQ come from the germline V gene (reference sequence). Trimming removed 5 bases at V and 1 base at J, with 11 bases between. CDR3: CASSPDSENTEAFF. For the CDR3, the DNA is TGTGCCAGCAGCCCGGACAGTGAGAACACTGAAGCTTTCTTT. Drawing the rest from reference TRBV13 and TRBJ1-1, the complete variable domain is AAGVIQSPRHLIKEKRETATLKCYPIPRHDTVYWYQQGPGQDPQFLISFYEKMQSDKGSIPDRFSAQQFSDYHSELNMSSLELGDSALYFCASSPDSENTEAFFGQGTRLTVV.

This clone was observed a few times. The chain links TRBV6-6 to TRBJ1-5, with D perhaps TRBD1 (5 bases). Trimming removed 6 bases at V and 2 bases at J, with 11 bases between. The CDR3 consists of 14 residues. Germline V lookup: CDR1 MNHNY, CDR2 SVGAGI (reference sequence). The CDR3 sequence is CASSRWGGNQPQHF. The CDR3 DNA is TGTGCCAGCAGCCGGTGGGGGGGCAATCAGCCCCAGCATTTT.

The rearrangement joins TRBV15 to TRBJ2-1; 7 bases are a match to TRBD2. This CDR3 is 12 amino acids long. The junction had 4 bases not matched to a gene; V was cut back by 1 base and J by 13 bases. Germline-derived CDR1 and CDR2 are LNHNV and YYDKDF (reference sequence). The CDR3 here is CATSRAQRDQFF. The CDR3, as DNA: TGTGCCACCAGCAGAGCCCAGCGGGATCAGTTCTTC.

The CDR3 region has the DNA TGTGCCAGCAGTATACCGGGACAGGGAGGGGCTTTCTTT. It translates to CASSIPGQGGAFF. The rearrangement uses TRBV28 and TRBJ1-1; 9 nucleotides align to TRBD1. The CDR3 covers 13 residues. CDR1 is MDHEN and CDR2 is SYDVKM in the germline V gene. V was pared by 5 bases and J by 11 bases, with 9 bases of the junction left unmatched.

The rearrangement uses TRBV19 and TRBJ2-1; D is unresolved. Germline values: CDR1 LNHDA, CDR2 SQIVND (reference sequence). V lost 6 bases, J lost 6 bases, and 18 bases lay in between. The CDR3 is made up of 15 amino acids. CDR3 DNA sequence: TGTGCCAGTAGGATGAATTCCTTCGGGTCCAATGAGCAGTTCTTC. Amino acids: CASRMNSFGSNEQFF.

This sequence joins TRBV7-2 and TRBJ2-1, with 10 bases fitting TRBD2. This CDR3 is built from 19 residues. Germline trimming cut 4 bases from V and 4 bases from J; bases unmatched to any gene: 16. Looked up from germline, CDR1 is SGHTA and CDR2 is FQGNSA. The CDR3 region is CASSSALGLADTSYNEQFF. DNA of the CDR3: TGTGCCAGCAGCTCTGCCCTAGGACTAGCGGATACTTCATACAATGAGCAGTTCTTC.

As regards this clone: This CDR3 is also generated by other DNA sequences in the sample. The rearrangement joins TRBV18 to TRBJ1-1, with D tentatively TRBD1 (5 bases). V lost 2 bases and J lost 1, with 5 bases in between. Looked up from germline, CDR1 is KGHSH and CDR2 is LQKENI. The CDR3 has 13 residues. CDR3 protein: CASSPTGNTEAFF. The CDR3, as DNA: TGTGCCAGCTCACCAACAGGGAACACTGAAGCTTTCTTT.

The chain employs TRBV19 and TRBJ2-1, with 11 bases lining up with TRBD2. Germline V gene sequence: CDR1 LNHDA, CDR2 SQIVND (reference sequence). The CDR3 is 15 amino acids. Trimming removed 5 bases from V and 3 bases from J; junction bases left unmatched: 3. The CDR3 reads CASSETSGDYNEQFF. The CDR3 nucleotides are TGTGCCAGTAGTGAGACTAGCGGGGACTACAATGAGCAGTTCTTC. Combining the CDR3 with reference TRBV19 and TRBJ2-1 gives the whole variable domain DGGITQSPKYLFRKEGQNVTLSCEQNLNHDAMYWYRQDPGQGLRLIYYSQIVNDFQKGDIAEGYSVSREKKESFPLTVTSAQKNPTAFYLCASSETSGDYNEQFFGPGTRLTVL.

This clone was seen at least ten times. The chain has TRBV5-1 and TRBJ2-3; TRBD1 might be the D (5 bases). V was cut by 2 bases and J by 6 bases, with 13 bases left in between. The CDR3 contains 14 residues. Germline V lookup: CDR1 SGHRS, CDR2 YFSETQ. This CDR3 is CASSLDSTMDTQYF. The CDR3 DNA reads as TGCGCCAGCAGCTTAGACAGCACCATGGATACGCAGTATTTT.

This chain joins TRBV28 and TRBJ2-7; TRBD2 might be the D (6 bases). The CDR3 sequence is 12 residues long. Germline CDR1 is MDHEN and CDR2 is SYDVKM. Trimming took off 2 bases at V and 7 bases at J, with 9 bases between the two ends. CDR3 DNA sequence: TGTGCCAGCAGTTTACTGGGGAGGGAGCAGTACTTC. It specifies CASSLLGREQYF.

The rearrangement joins TRBV5-1 to TRBJ2-1; D unclear. The germline CDR1 and CDR2 sequences are SGHRS and YFSETQ. CDR3 length equals 16 residues. V was shortened by 3 bases and J by 0 bases, with 13 bases between the two germline ends. The CDR3 nucleotides read TGCGCCAGCAGCTCCGCTGATGATAGCTCCTACAATGAGCAGTTCTTC. Encoded protein: CASSSADDSSYNEQFF.